The text below deals with one TCR beta chain. Investigators spread the genomic DNA of each subset evenly over several immunoSEQ plates. Sequencing was performed with immunoSEQ multiplex PCR; in TCRdb, only in-frame clones are kept and a portion is missing. In the table there are millions of clones, just over 90% of which are singletons. The data derive from a study of shared clonotypes between healthy human individuals. V was trimmed by 0 bases and J by 8 bases, leaving 12 bases between them. This CDR3 spans 14 amino acids. Germline CDR1 reads SGHRS; CDR2 reads YFSETQ. Donors, without exception, were Caucasian adults residing in Nashville, Tennessee.

The specimen was naive CD4+ T cells from PBMCs. Subset noted: CD45RA+ positively selected. The J gene is TRBJ2-1, the V gene TRBV5-1; D is uncertain. This clonotype was obtained from a man younger than 35 in good health. Some clones in this sample may be carry-over from other donors' samples. The CDR3, as DNA: TGCGCCAGCAGCTTGGGATTCGTTAACCATGAGCAGTTCTTC. The encoded protein is CASSLGFVNHEQFF.